The 31 T cell receptor beta chains given below trace back to one sample, sequenced in a study of T cell clonality in common variable immunodeficiency (dated by TCRdb to the mid-2010s). The receptor library was made with the immunoSEQ multiplex PCR assay. Imported from immuneACCESS, the table was reduced by TCRdb to in-frame sequences with V and J called. These copies leave out some clones; in studies compared against another copy, an unresolved V gene accounts for under half, and the cause of the remainder is not known. The table for this sample lists 30,000 to 40,000 clones, none of them counted only once. The ten largest clones represent around 4.1% of the sample. The specimen was peripheral blood mononuclear cells. These receptors were obtained from a person aged 18-69 years in good health.

This clone has a count of ten or more. The CDR3 is cut off 3 residues early in the read; its end comes from the germline J gene. The chain combines TRBV9 with TRBJ2-2; weak D call: TRBD2 (5 bases). This CDR3 spans 14 amino acids. The V gene's germline CDR1 is SGDLS and CDR2 YYNGEE. V was cut by 4 bases and J by 7 bases, with 14 bases left in between. CDR3 amino acids: CASSLTSEVGELFF. The covered CDR3 bases are TGTGCCAGCAGCCTCACTAGTGAAGTCGGGGAG.

This clone was recorded at least ten times. CDR3 amino acids: CASSGLAGEQYF. CDR3 bases read: TGTGCCAGCAGTGGACTAGCGGGCGAG. V is TRBV2 and J is TRBJ2-7; the match to TRBD2 covers 10 bases. The read comes to an end 3 residues before the CDR3 does, leaving the germline J gene to fill in the end. Germline loops: CDR1 SNHLY, CDR2 FYNNEI. V lost 4 bases, J lost 6 bases, and 0 bases stayed unmatched. CDR3 length: 12 residues.

This clone was recorded at least ten times. With the read ending 3 residues before the CDR3 end, the germline J gene is used to fill in that end. The genes are TRBV18 and TRBJ2-3; perhaps TRBD1 as D (5 bases). CDR1 and CDR2 (germline): KGHSH, LQKENI. The CDR3 is made up of 14 amino acids. V was pared by 1 base and J by 6 bases, with 11 bases between. The DNA read from the CDR3 is TGTGCCAGCTCACCACAGCAGGGCAAGGATACG. It encodes CASSPQQGKDT. The whole CDR3 sequence reads CASSPQQGKDTQYF.

This clone was observed at least ten times. The read terminates 3 residues ahead of where the CDR3 ends, so the germline J gene completes it. This chain connects TRBV20-1 to TRBJ1-1; D not certain. CDR1 is DFQATT and CDR2 is SNEGSKA in the germline V gene (reference sequence). The length of the CDR3 is 14 residues. Trimming took 3 bases from V and 4 from J, leaving 15 bases between them. This CDR3 reads CSASKETAGTEAFF. Partial CDR3 DNA: TGCAGTGCTAGTAAGGAAACAGCAGGCACTGAA.

This clone was observed many times. The read falls 3 residues short of the CDR3 end, and the missing part is taken from the germline J gene. The rearrangement joins TRBV28 to TRBJ2-3; perhaps TRBD2 as D (5 bases). Germline CDR1 reads MDHEN; CDR2 reads SYDVKM. V dropped 6 bases and J dropped 8 bases, with 15 bases sitting between them. The CDR3 runs to 13 residues. The CDR3 protein is CASSFTSSGTQYF. The CDR3 bases that were read are TGTGCCAGCAGCTTTACTAGTTCTGGTACG.

This clone was counted only a few times. The read is 3 residues too short to cover the CDR3 end, so that end is filled in from the germline J gene. This rearrangement joins TRBV7-9 to TRBJ1-2; no clear D gene. The germline gives CDR1 SEHNR, CDR2 FQNEAQ (reference sequence). This CDR3 is 13 amino acids long. The CDR3 DNA, read in part, is TGTGCCAGCAGCACTAGTTCAATGGATGAC. This sequence encodes CASSTSSMDD. From start to end, the CDR3 is CASSTSSMDDYTF. Using reference TRBV7-9 and TRBJ1-2 for the parts outside the CDR3, the full variable domain is DTGVSQNPRHKITKRGQNVTFRCDPISEHNRLYWYRQTLGQGPEFLTYFQNEAQLEKSRLLSDRFSAERPKGSFSTLEIQRTEQGDSAMYLCASSTSSMDDYTFGSGTRLTVV.

This clone has ten or more counts. The read falls 3 residues short of the CDR3 end, and the missing part is taken from the germline J gene. V usage is TRBV7-6 and J usage is TRBJ2-1; TRBD2 agrees at 7 bases. The CDR3 extends over 15 amino acids. Per germline, CDR1 SGHVS and CDR2 FNYEAQ. After removal of 7 bases from V and 1 base from J, the junction contained 7 bases not matched to a gene. The CDR3 bases that were read are TGTGCCAGCACAAGCGGGACCCAATCCTACAATGAG. The encoded protein is CASTSGTQSYNE. From start to end, the CDR3 is CASTSGTQSYNEQFF.

There are many counts of this clone. The observed sequence ends 3 residues before the CDR3 terminus, with the missing tail filled in from the germline J gene. The chain couples TRBV7-3 to TRBJ1-2; maybe TRBD1 (6 bases). The CDR3 is made up of 16 amino acids. CDR1 SGHTA and CDR2 FQGTGA come from the germline V gene. CDR3 in amino acids: CASSLGAAGGAEGYTF. The covered CDR3 bases are TGTGCCAGCAGCTTGGGGGCTGCGGGGGGCGCGGAAGGC.

This clone was counted ten times or more. The read stops 3 residues short of the end of the CDR3; the missing end is completed from the germline J gene. The chain links TRBV20-1 to TRBJ2-3, with 7 bases lining up with TRBD2. Germline V lookup: CDR1 DFQATT, CDR2 SNEGSKA (reference sequence). This CDR3 is built from 14 residues. CDR3 DNA, as far as it was read: TGCAGTGCTAGAGATGCCAGTGGGGGGGAGACG. As protein: CSARDASGGET. Given in full, the CDR3 is CSARDASGGETQYF.

This clone occurred many times. The read ends 3 residues before the CDR3 terminus; that terminus is restored from the germline J gene. J is TRBJ2-7 and V is TRBV5-1; 9 nucleotides line up with TRBD1. The CDR3 covers 15 residues. J lost 5 bases, V lost 4 bases, and 10 bases had no gene match. CDR1 is SGHRS, CDR2 YFSETQ, per germline. CDR3 DNA, as far as it was read: TGCGCCAGCAGCAACGCCGGGACAGGGTCTAACGAG. This codes for CASSNAGTGSNE. Given in full, the CDR3 is CASSNAGTGSNEQYF.

With regard to this clone: The read is 3 residues too short to cover the CDR3 end, so that end is filled in from the germline J gene. The chain has TRBV18 and TRBJ1-2; D remains unclear. The CDR3 extends over 13 amino acids. CDR1 KGHSH and CDR2 LQKENI come from the germline V gene. The CDR3 here is CASSPGTTDTYTF. The covered CDR3 bases are TGTGCCAGCTCACCAGGCACCACAGATACC.

This clone was recorded many times. The observed sequence ends 3 residues before the CDR3 terminus, with the missing tail filled in from the germline J gene. V gene TRBV5-1 combines with J gene TRBJ1-1, with TRBD1 matching 9 bases. Germline trimming cut 3 bases from V and 0 bases from J; bases unmatched to any gene: 3. The germline gives CDR1 SGHRS, CDR2 YFSETQ. CDR3 length: 15 residues. The CDR3 bases that were read are TGCGCCAGCAGCTCCGGGACAGGGATGAACACTGAA. Translation gives CASSSGTGMNTE. The CDR3, in full, reads CASSSGTGMNTEAFF.

This clone was seen many times. The read halts 3 residues ahead of the CDR3 end, with the missing end drawn from the germline J gene. This chain uses TRBV7-9 with TRBJ2-7; 10 bases line up with TRBD1. CDR1 SEHNR and CDR2 FQNEAQ come from the germline V gene (reference sequence). CDR3 size: 12 residues. Incomplete CDR3 DNA: TGTGCTGGACAGGGGGACTCCTACGAG. It translates to CAGQGDSYE. The whole CDR3 region reads CAGQGDSYEQYF. Filled out from reference TRBV7-9 and TRBJ2-7, the complete variable domain reads DTGVSQNPRHKITKRGQNVTFRCDPISEHNRLYWYRQTLGQGPEFLTYFQNEAQLEKSRLLSDRFSAERPKGSFSTLEIQRTEQGDSAMYLCAGQGDSYEQYFGPGTRLTVT.

This clone was detected ten times or more. The read halts 3 residues ahead of the CDR3 end, with the missing end drawn from the germline J gene. The rearrangement joins TRBV28 to TRBJ1-2; no clear D gene. Trimming cost V 4 bases and J 4 bases, with 7 bases left between them. Germline V gene sequence: CDR1 MDHEN, CDR2 SYDVKM. The CDR3 spans 12 residues. The CDR3 spells CASSSHSYGYTF. The sequenced part of the CDR3 DNA is TGTGCCAGCAGTTCCCACTCCTATGGC.

This clone has a count of ten or more. The read gets to within 3 residues of the CDR3 end, and the germline J gene fills in the rest. The same CDR3 also results from other DNA sequences found in this sample. This chain connects TRBV6-2 or TRBV6-3 to TRBJ1-3, with D perhaps matching TRBD1 (5 bases). The germline V and J ends were trimmed by 7 bases and 0 bases, with 10 bases remaining between them. Germline assignment: CDR1 MNHEY and CDR2 SVGEGT. The CDR3 length is 14 residues. Partial CDR3 DNA: TGTGCCAGCAACCGGGGGAGCTCTGGAAACACC. It codes for CASNRGSSGNT. From start to end, the CDR3 is CASNRGSSGNTIYF.

This clone was recorded many times. Coverage ceases 3 residues before the CDR3 finishes, and the germline J gene fills in the end. The rearrangement joins TRBV27 to TRBJ2-1, with 13 bases matching TRBD2. V shed 4 bases, J shed 8 bases, and the junction held 8 bases outside the gene matches. Germline CDR1 and CDR2: MNHEY and SMNVEV (reference sequence). This CDR3 contains 16 residues. CDR3 DNA, as far as it was read: TGTGCCAGCAGTTGGACTAGCGGGAGTATATGGTATGAG. Translated, it gives CASSWTSGSIWYE. The full CDR3 is CASSWTSGSIWYEQFF.

This clone was observed a few times. The junction differs from germline at one of its ends, possibly a read error. Read data end 3 residues before the CDR3 end; the end is taken from the germline J gene. The chain recombines TRBV5-1 with TRBJ2-1; D call uncertain. Germline V gene data show CDR1 as SGHRS and CDR2 as YFSETQ. The CDR3 extends over 13 amino acids. CDR3 bases read: TGCGCCGGCAGCCAAGACTCGTACAATGAG. It codes for CAGSQDSYNE. The complete CDR3 protein is CAGSQDSYNEQFF.

This clone was counted at least ten times. The read terminates 3 residues before the CDR3 end, so the remaining end is supplied by the germline J gene. This chain joins TRBV30 and TRBJ2-3; 15 bases map to TRBD2. CDR1 and CDR2 (germline): GTSNPN, SVGIG (reference sequence). The CDR3 length is 15 residues. Trimming took 5 bases from V and 1 from J; bases not matched to a gene: 1. CDR3 DNA, as far as it was read: TGTGCCTGGGGACTAGCGGGGGGGGGCACAGATACG. As protein: CAWGLAGGGTDT. From start to end, the CDR3 is CAWGLAGGGTDTQYF. Variable domain in full (rest from reference TRBV30 and TRBJ2-3): SQTIHQWPATLVQPVGSPLSLECTVEGTSNPNLYWYRQAAGRGLQLLFYSVGIGQISSEVPQNLSASRPQDRQFILSSKKLLLSDSGFYLCAWGLAGGGTDTQYFGPGTRLTVL.

Comments on this clone: The read comes to an end 3 residues before the CDR3 does, leaving the germline J gene to fill in the end. This chain joins TRBV5-1 and TRBJ2-3; 7 bases align to TRBD2. CDR1 and CDR2 (germline): SGHRS, YFSETQ. The CDR3 extends over 16 amino acids. After removal of 6 bases from V and 2 bases from J, the junction contained 12 bases not matched to a gene. The sequenced part of the CDR3 DNA is TGCGCCAGCAACTTTATGGCGGGAGTGCCCACAGATACG. This codes for CASNFMAGVPTDT. The CDR3 in its entirety is CASNFMAGVPTDTQYF.

This clone was observed a handful of times. The missing CDR3 end, 3 residues past where the read stops, is filled in from the germline J gene. The chain recombines TRBV2 with TRBJ2-5; 8 bases agree with TRBD2. V trimming: 3 bases; J trimming: 3 bases; junction bases outside the gene matches: 3. Germline assignment: CDR1 SNHLY and CDR2 FYNNEI. The CDR3 has 14 amino acids. The CDR3 DNA, read in part, is TGTGCCAGCAGTGATAGCGGGGTCAAAGAGACC. The encoded protein is CASSDSGVKET. The full CDR3 reads CASSDSGVKETQYF.

The table lists this clone with many counts. The read ends 3 residues shy of where the CDR3 ends; the end is completed using the germline J gene. The chain links TRBV2 to TRBJ1-2, with TRBD1 matching 8 bases. The V gene end was trimmed by 2 bases and the J gene end by 6 bases; junction bases not matched to a gene: 8. The CDR3 is 15 amino acids. Germline CDR1 reads SNHLY; CDR2 reads FYNNEI. CDR3 sequence: CASSELAGGVDGYTF. The covered CDR3 bases are TGTGCCAGCAGTGAACTCGCAGGGGGCGTCGATGGC.

This clone was picked up many times. The read ends 3 residues early relative to the CDR3; the germline J gene fills the gap. This rearrangement joins TRBV15 to TRBJ1-4; tentatively, D is TRBD1 (6 bases). Per the germline V gene, CDR1 is LNHNV and CDR2 is YYDKDF (reference sequence). The CDR3 totals 15 residues. V was shortened by 5 bases and J by 5 bases, with 15 bases between the two germline ends. CDR3 DNA (partial): TGTGCCACCAGCTCGGGACAAAGAGAGAATGAAAAA. Its protein product is CATSSGQRENEK. The CDR3 in its entirety is CATSSGQRENEKLFF.

This clone was detected ten times or more. The CDR3 end falls 3 residues outside the read, so it is completed with the germline J gene. The chain links TRBV20-1 to TRBJ2-3; 11 positions agree with TRBD1. Germline-derived CDR1 and CDR2 are DFQATT and SNEGSKA (reference sequence). V dropped 6 bases and J dropped 6; count of bases not matched to a gene: 8. This CDR3 has 14 residues. The CDR3 loop reads CSARTGGNMDTQYF. The part of the CDR3 DNA that was read is TGCAGTGCGCGGACAGGGGGCAATATGGATACG.

In this sample, this clone turned up many times. The DNA read from the CDR3 is TGTGCCAGCAGCTTTGGTGACAGGCAAGAGACC. It is translated as CASSFGDRQET. The full CDR3 protein reads CASSFGDRQETQYF. V and J are TRBV7-7 and TRBJ2-5; D possibly corresponds to TRBD1 (6 bases). The DNA ends 3 residues before the CDR3 does, and the rest of the CDR3 is filled in from the germline J gene. From germline, CDR1 is SSHAT and CDR2 FNYEAQ (reference sequence). The CDR3 consists of 14 residues. Trimming took off 3 bases at V and 2 bases at J, with 10 bases between the two ends.

This clone has at least ten counts. The sequenced fragment ends 3 residues before the CDR3 boundary, so the rest is inferred from the germline J gene. This chain uses TRBV18 with TRBJ2-7, with 10 bases aligning to TRBD2. This CDR3 is 15 amino acids long. From germline, CDR1 is KGHSH and CDR2 LQKENI. Trimming cost V 5 bases and J 5 bases; bases outside gene matches: 9. This chain's CDR3 is CASSVPSGSRNEQYF. The part of the CDR3 DNA that was read is TGTGCCAGCTCAGTACCTAGCGGGAGCAGGAACGAG. The whole variable domain, filled in from reference TRBV18 and TRBJ2-7, reads NAGVMQNPRHLVRRRGQEARLRCSPMKGHSHVYWYRQLPEEGLKFMVYLQKENIIDESGMPKERFSAEFPKEGPSILRIQQVVRGDSAAYFCASSVPSGSRNEQYFGPGTRLTVT.

This clone was seen many times. The read ends 3 residues early relative to the CDR3; the germline J gene fills the gap. This chain links TRBV5-4 with TRBJ1-2; D ambiguous. Trimming left V 0 bases short and J 0 bases short, with 9 bases between. From germline, CDR1 is SGHNT and CDR2 YYREEE (reference sequence). This CDR3 contains 15 residues. This chain's CDR3 is CASSLDSQPNYGYTF. Partial CDR3 DNA: TGTGCCAGCAGCTTGGACAGCCAACCTAACTATGGC.

Many counts were recorded for this clone. Read sequence stops 3 residues before the CDR3 end, and the germline J gene provides the missing end. The V call is TRBV19, the J call TRBJ1-1; 8 bases map to TRBD1. With V trimmed by 6 bases and J by 2 bases, 11 bases remained unmatched. Germline lookup yields CDR1 LNHDA and CDR2 SQIVND (reference sequence). The CDR3 is 16 residues long. The DNA read from the CDR3 is TGTGCCAGTAGCAATCCCCGGACAGGGTTTAACACTGAA. It yields the protein CASSNPRTGFNTE. The full CDR3 protein reads CASSNPRTGFNTEAFF. The full variable domain, its missing parts supplied by reference TRBV19 and TRBJ1-1, is DGGITQSPKYLFRKEGQNVTLSCEQNLNHDAMYWYRQDPGQGLRLIYYSQIVNDFQKGDIAEGYSVSREKKESFPLTVTSAQKNPTAFYLCASSNPRTGFNTEAFFGQGTRLTVV.

CDR3 loop: CASSFAGTGGGQYF. CDR3 bases read: TGCGCCAGCAGCTTTGCCGGGACAGGGGGCGGT. The gene calls are TRBV5-1 and TRBJ2-4; 12 bases agree with TRBD1. The sequence runs out 3 residues before the end of the CDR3; the remainder is reconstructed from the germline J gene. There are 14 residues in the CDR3. Per germline, CDR1 SGHRS and CDR2 YFSETQ.

At least ten counts were recorded for this clone. The read ends 3 residues before the CDR3 terminus; that terminus is restored from the germline J gene. This chain links TRBV19 with TRBJ1-4, with a weak D call TRBD1 (6 bases). There are 14 residues in the CDR3. The V end lost 10 bases, the J end lost 0 bases, and 12 bases lay between the germline ends. Germline V gene data show CDR1 as LNHDA and CDR2 as SQIVND (reference sequence). CDR3 in amino acids: CATSDSATNEKLFF. CDR3 DNA (partial): TGTGCCACGTCGGACAGTGCAACTAATGAAAAA.

This clone was recorded many times. The missing CDR3 end, 3 residues past where the read stops, is filled in from the germline J gene. The genes are TRBV7-9 and TRBJ1-1; TRBD1 agrees at 7 bases. The CDR3 totals 15 residues. Germline values: CDR1 SEHNR, CDR2 FQNEAQ (reference sequence). Here the CDR3 reads CASSPGGLEILLAFF. The sequenced CDR3 bases are TGTGCCAGCAGCCCAGGGGGGCTTGAGATATTATTG.

This clone was seen ten or more times. The CDR3 end lies 3 residues beyond the end of the read and is filled in from the germline J gene. The J gene is TRBJ2-5, the V gene TRBV7-6; D may be TRBD1 (5 bases). This CDR3 has 16 residues. V was clipped by 1 base and J by 0 bases, with 12 bases between them. Germline V lookup: CDR1 SGHVS, CDR2 FNYEAQ. The sequenced part of the CDR3 DNA is TGTGCCAGCAGCTTAGGGTCAGGGCCGTACCAAGAGACC. Translated: CASSLGSGPYQET. The CDR3 in full is CASSLGSGPYQETQYF.